What follows are 18 T cell receptor beta chains derived from one specimen sequenced in a study of blood T cell repertoires in COVID-19. TCRdb keeps only in-frame clones here, not all; method: immunoSEQ multiplex PCR. The table shows about 99,000 clones, with approximately 90% occurring only once. Sequencing input: peripheral blood. The receptor source for this set is a man aged 50 to 60 in a cohort sampled during active COVID-19.

The V call is TRBV6-1, the J call TRBJ2-2; D gene ambiguous. This CDR3 has 13 amino acids. Germline assignment: CDR1 MNHNS and CDR2 SASEGT. Trimming left V 0 bases short and J 6 bases short, with 5 bases between. The CDR3 DNA follows: TGTGCCAGCAGTGAAGCCGGGTCCGGGGAGCTGTTTTTT. Amino acid sequence: CASSEAGSGELFF.

The rearrangement uses TRBV29-1 and TRBJ1-2; TRBD1 agrees at 10 bases. Germline assignment: CDR1 SQVTM and CDR2 ANQGSEA. The CDR3 covers 14 residues. J gave up 7 bases and V 3 bases, and 8 bases lay outside the gene matches. For the CDR3, the DNA is TGCAGCGTTGATCCTGGGACAGGGGTGGTTGGCTACACCTTC. Translation: CSVDPGTGVVGYTF.

The chain combines TRBV10-3 with TRBJ2-7; no firm D call. The CDR3 length is 11 residues. Deletions cut 9 bases from V and 6 bases from J, with 12 bases between. Germline values: CDR1 ENHRY, CDR2 SYGVKD. The CDR3 region has the DNA TGTGCCATTGGCATGGGCTCCGAGCAGTACGTC. Protein: CAIGMGSEQYV.

V usage is TRBV7-2 and J usage is TRBJ2-3; D remains unclear. V shed 2 bases and J shed 6 bases, with 18 bases lying between them. The CDR3 is made up of 16 amino acids. Germline loops: CDR1 SGHTA, CDR2 FQGNSA. CDR3 bases: TGTGCCAGCAGCTTAAACGTGAGACTCCTCGATGATACGCAGTATTTT. It yields the protein CASSLNVRLLDDTQYF.

The chain couples TRBV19 to TRBJ1-1, with no clear D. Trimming removed 4 bases at V and 1 base at J, with 19 bases between. Germline CDR1 reads LNHDA; CDR2 reads SQIVND (reference sequence). The CDR3 has 17 residues. The CDR3 sequence is CASSKPVAGIRNTEAFF. CDR3 nucleotide sequence: TGTGCCAGTAGTAAACCCGTCGCGGGGATTAGGAACACTGAAGCTTTCTTT.

The chain is built from TRBV9 and TRBJ2-3; D call uncertain. The CDR3 covers 13 residues. V was shortened by 0 bases and J by 4 bases, with 6 bases between the two germline ends. The germline CDR1 and CDR2 sequences are SGDLS and YYNGEE. DNA of the CDR3: TGTGCCAGCAGCGTAGAAGCGTCAGATACGCAGTATTTT. Amino acid sequence: CASSVEASDTQYF.

This clone appeared a few times. The chain has TRBV5-1 and TRBJ2-2; tentatively, D is TRBD1 (6 bases). V lost 0 bases and J 5 bases, leaving 11 bases between the germline ends. This CDR3 comprises 15 residues. Germline lookup yields CDR1 SGHRS and CDR2 YFSETQ. The CDR3 DNA reads as TGCGCCAGCAGCTTGGACAGGGTGGGGACCGGGGAGCTGTTTTTT. The encoded protein is CASSLDRVGTGELFF.

J is TRBJ2-7 and V is TRBV11-2; 7 nucleotides agree with TRBD2. The CDR3 sequence is 12 residues long. With V trimmed by 3 bases and J by 4 bases, 0 bases remained unmatched. CDR1 SGHAT and CDR2 FQNNGV come from the germline V gene. CDR3 sequence (DNA): TGTGCCAGCAGCTTCGGGGGGTACGAGCAGTACGTC. Protein sequence: CASSFGGYEQYV.

The rearrangement uses TRBV28 and TRBJ1-2, with a possible D match to TRBD1 (6 bases). V dropped 6 bases and J dropped 5 bases, with 10 bases sitting between them. Germline V lookup: CDR1 MDHEN, CDR2 SYDVKM. The CDR3 length is 12 residues. The CDR3 protein is CASRPTGYGYTF. DNA for the CDR3: TGTGCCAGCAGGCCCACAGGGTATGGCTACACCTTC.

V is TRBV25-1 and J is TRBJ1-3, with 7 nucleotides matching TRBD1. The trim removed 2 bases at V and 4 bases at J, leaving 5 bases unmatched. Germline CDR1 reads MGHDK; CDR2 reads SYGVNS. The CDR3 sequence is 15 residues long. CDR3 bases: TGTGCCAGCAGTGAAGAGGGGGCGCCGGGAAACACCATATATTTT. It specifies CASSEEGAPGNTIYF.

This chain connects TRBV19 to TRBJ1-5, with a possible D match to TRBD1 (6 bases). Per germline, CDR1 LNHDA and CDR2 SQIVND (reference sequence). V lost 6 bases to trimming and J lost 1 base, with 16 bases between them. The length of the CDR3 is 16 residues. The CDR3 reads CASRPIQGFSNQPQHF. DNA of the CDR3: TGTGCCAGTAGGCCTATACAGGGTTTCAGCAATCAGCCCCAGCATTTT.

The chain carries TRBV3-1 (or the pseudogene TRBV3-2) and TRBJ2-2; D possibly corresponds to TRBD1 (6 bases). V gave up 5 bases and J gave up 1 base, with 11 bases separating them. This CDR3 has 15 residues. From germline, CDR1 is LGHDT and CDR2 YNNKEL (reference sequence). In DNA form, the CDR3 reads TGTGCCAGCAGCGGGGGCCCTGTGAACACCGGGGAGCTGTTTTTT. Its protein is CASSGGPVNTGELFF.

The chain uses TRBV3-1 (or the pseudogene TRBV3-2) and TRBJ2-7; 7 nucleotides match TRBD1. CDR3 length: 14 residues. Looked up from germline, CDR1 is LGHDT and CDR2 is YNNKEL (reference sequence). Trimming at V came to 5 bases and at J to 2 bases, leaving 6 bases not matched to a gene. CDR3 sequence (DNA): TGTGCCAGCAGCGGGGACAGTGGGGCCTACGAGCAGTACTTC. Encoded protein: CASSGDSGAYEQYF.

The chain is built from TRBV6-2 or TRBV6-3 and TRBJ1-2, with D perhaps matching TRBD1 (5 bases). This CDR3 has 15 amino acids. Looked up from germline, CDR1 is MNHEY and CDR2 is SVGEGT. V lost 6 bases and J lost 3, with 17 bases in between. The CDR3 nucleotides are TGTGCCAGCAGCTTCCGCCCCGGGGGGGACTATGGCTACACCTTC. Translation: CASSFRPGGDYGYTF.

The chain has TRBV21-1 and TRBJ2-1; the table's D call TRBD1 went unverified against the DNA. TRBV21-1 is recorded as a pseudogene. The CDR3 totals 16 residues. The CDR3, as DNA: TGTGCCAGCAGCGAGGAGTGGGGCCAAACGGAACATGAGCAGTTCTTC. It is translated as CASSEEWGQTEHEQFF.

CDR3 coding DNA: TGCGCCAGCAGCCGGCGGACAGGTGAGGGGACCCAGTACTTC. Encoded protein: CASSRRTGEGTQYF. The chain employs TRBV5-1 and TRBJ2-5; 7 bases map to TRBD1. CDR3 size: 14 residues. The trim removed 4 bases at V and 7 bases at J, leaving 10 bases unmatched. Germline V gene sequence: CDR1 SGHRS, CDR2 YFSETQ.

This chain connects TRBV15 to TRBJ2-7; TRBD1 matches 7 bases. This CDR3 region has 14 residues. The junction had 8 bases not matched to a gene; V was cut back by 3 bases and J by 6 bases. The germline CDR1 and CDR2 sequences are LNHNV and YYDKDF (reference sequence). As DNA, the CDR3 is TGTGCCACCAGCAGGAGGGGGCAGGGTGGCGAGCAGTACGTC. Its protein product is CATSRRGQGGEQYV.

This chain connects TRBV28 to TRBJ1-2; no definite D call. Germline-derived CDR1 and CDR2 are MDHEN and SYDVKM. V lost 4 bases and J lost 6, with 12 bases in between. The CDR3 covers 13 residues. CDR3: CASSYPLENGYTF. CDR3 DNA: TGTGCCAGCAGTTACCCCTTAGAAAATGGCTACACCTTC.